A single sample is the source of the 21 T cell receptor beta chains below, sequenced in a study of T cell changes during pregnancy in multiple sclerosis. The assay was immunoSEQ multiplex PCR, and TCRdb's table has in-frame clones only and misses some. The sample yields 100,000 to 150,000 clones, 80% to 95% seen once. This sample comprised peripheral blood, obtained before pregnancy. The receptors stem from a female donor with multiple sclerosis, enrolled in a pregnancy study.

This sequence joins TRBV6-1 and TRBJ2-7; a weak D match, TRBD1 (6 bases). Per germline, CDR1 MNHNS and CDR2 SASEGT. Trimming removed 6 bases at V and 0 bases at J, with 15 bases between. The CDR3 extends over 15 amino acids. The CDR3: CASSRGTLSSYEQYF. As DNA, the CDR3 is TGTGCCAGCAGCAGAGGGACACTTAGCTCCTACGAGCAGTACTTC.

This clone was observed a few times. V usage is TRBV27 and J usage is TRBJ1-1; TRBD1 might be the D (5 bases). V lost 3 bases and J lost 3, with 11 bases in between. The CDR3 extends over 14 amino acids. Germline values: CDR1 MNHEY, CDR2 SMNVEV (reference sequence). The chain's CDR3 is CASSFRGWDTEAFF. CDR3 in DNA: TGTGCCAGCAGTTTTCGGGGGTGGGACACTGAAGCTTTCTTT.

J is TRBJ2-7 and V is TRBV21-1; the table's D gene call, TRBD1, was not cross checked with the DNA. TRBV21-1 is a pseudogene. The length of the CDR3 is 18 residues. Written as DNA, the CDR3 is TGTGCCAGCAGCCCTGCACGGGACAGGGGCATATTCCTTGATGAGCAGTACTTC. Its protein is CASSPARDRGIFLDEQYF.

The rearrangement links TRBV15 to TRBJ2-3; D gene unclear. Germline loops: CDR1 LNHNV, CDR2 YYDKDF (reference sequence). V was clipped by 1 base and J by 6 bases, with 8 bases between them. This CDR3 comprises 13 residues. The CDR3 loop is CATSRVVSDTQYF. In DNA, the CDR3 is TGTGCCACCAGCAGAGTAGTTTCCGATACGCAGTATTTT.

The chain couples TRBV18 to TRBJ1-5; D is unclear. The CDR3 extends over 13 amino acids. V gave up 6 bases and J gave up 3 bases, with 9 bases separating them. Germline values: CDR1 KGHSH, CDR2 LQKENI. DNA of the CDR3: TGTGCCAGCTCGCTAGAGTTCAATCAGCCCCAGCATTTT. This gives the protein CASSLEFNQPQHF.

The chain has TRBV6-9 and TRBJ2-1; no clear D. V gave up 4 bases and J gave up 2 bases, with 9 bases separating them. There are 14 residues in the CDR3. Germline CDR1 and CDR2: MNHGY and SVAAGI. The CDR3 protein is CASSFPIPYNEQFF. CDR3 nucleotides: TGTGCCAGCAGTTTCCCAATCCCCTACAATGAGCAGTTCTTC.

The rearrangement joins TRBV6-6 to TRBJ1-3; the D is unclear. Trimming cost V 0 bases and J 6 bases, with 12 bases left between them. Germline-derived CDR1 and CDR2 are MNHNY and SVGAGI (reference sequence). The CDR3 is made up of 15 amino acids. The CDR3 sequence: CASSYSVPGPNTIYF. DNA for the CDR3: TGTGCCAGCAGTTACTCGGTCCCTGGGCCAAACACCATATATTTT.

The chain uses TRBV7-9 and TRBJ2-1, with D possibly matching TRBD1 (5 bases). CDR3 length: 15 residues. The germline V gene encodes CDR1 SEHNR and CDR2 FQNEAQ (reference sequence). V was clipped by 1 base and J by 1 base, with 8 bases between them. The CDR3 is CASSLGDSSYNEQFF. Written as DNA, the CDR3 is TGTGCCAGCAGCTTAGGAGACAGTTCCTACAATGAGCAGTTCTTC.

This clone showed up just a few times. The chain combines TRBV7-3 with TRBJ2-1; D may be TRBD1 (5 bases). CDR1 is SGHTA, CDR2 FQGTGA, per germline. The CDR3 runs to 12 residues. The V and J ends lost 5 bases and 8 bases respectively, with 10 bases between them. CDR3 sequence (DNA): TGTGCCAGCAGCCTCCAGGGCGATGAGCAGTTCTTC. Amino acid sequence: CASSLQGDEQFF.

V gene TRBV5-1 combines with J gene TRBJ1-1; D may be TRBD1 (6 bases). The V end was cut by 3 bases, the J end by 0 bases, with 9 bases between. Germline CDR1 and CDR2: SGHRS and YFSETQ. This CDR3 contains 14 residues. CDR3 coding DNA: TGCGCCAGCAGCTCAGGGGATTTGAACACTGAAGCTTTCTTT. This sequence encodes CASSSGDLNTEAFF.

The table lists this clone with a count of one. J is TRBJ1-2 and V is TRBV5-1; 9 positions match TRBD1. CDR3 length equals 15 residues. The germline V gene encodes CDR1 SGHRS and CDR2 YFSETQ. The J segment lost 0 bases and the V segment lost 3 bases, leaving 3 bases of the junction unmatched. CDR3 sequence: CASSSGTGTNYGYTF. The CDR3 region has the DNA TGCGCCAGCAGCTCCGGGACAGGGACTAACTATGGCTACACCTTC.

The sample holds one count of this clone. The V and J genes are TRBV7-2 and TRBJ2-3, with D possibly TRBD2 on 5 matching bases. The germline V gene has CDR1 SGHTA and CDR2 FQGNSA. Between the trimmed V and J ends, which lost 5 bases and 9 bases, there was a span of 18 bases. CDR3 length: 14 amino acids. CDR3 sequence: CASSQVGVSGTQYF. In nucleotides, the CDR3 is TGTGCCAGCAGCCAAGTCGGTGTGTCGGGGACGCAGTATTTT.

The chain couples TRBV5-5 to TRBJ1-1; D uncertain. CDR3 length: 14 residues. Germline V gene sequence: CDR1 SGHKS, CDR2 YYEKEE (reference sequence). V lost 1 base and J 1 base, leaving 8 bases between the germline ends. The CDR3 nucleotides are TGTGCCAGCAGCTTGCCTCAGGCGAACACTGAAGCTTTCTTT. It translates to CASSLPQANTEAFF.

V usage is TRBV7-8 and J usage is TRBJ2-5, with TRBD1 identical over 7 bases. This CDR3 contains 11 residues. The germline V gene has CDR1 SGHVS and CDR2 FQNEAQ. V lost 4 bases to trimming and J lost 13 bases; unmatched junction nucleotides: 6. CDR3 nucleotide sequence: TGTGCCAGCAGCTCGGAGACAGGGAGGTACTTC. Protein sequence: CASSSETGRYF.

V gene TRBV14 combines with J gene TRBJ1-1; D not resolved. Germline V CDR1 and CDR2: SGHDN, FVKESK. The length of the CDR3 is 13 residues. Trimming removed 5 bases from V and 2 bases from J, with 9 bases in between. The CDR3: CASSDGLNTEAFF. The CDR3 DNA reads TGTGCCAGCAGCGACGGACTTAACACTGAAGCTTTCTTT.

This clone occurred once. This chain uses TRBV6-1 with TRBJ2-6; TRBD2 matches at 8 bases. V shed 1 base and J 4 bases; nucleotides not matched to a gene: 12. Looked up from germline, CDR1 is MNHNS and CDR2 is SASEGT. CDR3 size: 19 residues. This CDR3 reads CASSEVGAAGASGANVLTF. Written as DNA, the CDR3 is TGTGCCAGCAGTGAAGTGGGAGCAGCGGGAGCATCCGGGGCCAACGTCCTGACTTTC.

The V and J genes are TRBV29-1 and TRBJ2-1; D is unclear. Germline V lookup: CDR1 SQVTM, CDR2 ANQGSEA. V shed 4 bases and J shed 0 bases, with 10 bases lying between them. CDR3 length: 14 amino acids. The CDR3 DNA reads as TGCAGCGTTGGTCAGGCAGACTCCTACAATGAGCAGTTCTTC. It specifies CSVGQADSYNEQFF.

The chain joins TRBV2 to TRBJ1-2, with no clear D. The CDR3 contains 10 residues. CDR1 and CDR2 from the germline V gene are SNHLY and FYNNEI. The ends were cut back, 6 bases at V and 10 bases at J, with 9 bases in the middle. The CDR3 DNA sequence: TGTGCCAGCAGAGGTGGAGACTACACCTTC. Translation gives CASRGGDYTF. The entire variable domain, with the rest obtained from reference TRBV2 and TRBJ1-2, is as follows: EPEVTQTPSHQVTQMGQEVILRCVPISNHLYFYWYRQILGQKVEFLVSFYNNEISEKSEIFDDQFSVERPDGSNFTLKIRSTKLEDSAMYFCASRGGDYTFGSGTRLTVV.

The J gene is TRBJ2-1, the V gene TRBV11-3; TRBD2 matches 13 bases. In germline, CDR1 is SGHNT, CDR2 YENEEA. This CDR3 region has 15 residues. V dropped 5 bases and J dropped 6; count of bases not matched to a gene: 4. The CDR3 loop reads CASSHTSGRGNEQFF. The CDR3 nucleotides read TGTGCCAGCAGCCACACTAGCGGGAGGGGCAATGAGCAGTTCTTC.

The V and J genes are TRBV30 and TRBJ2-1, with D perhaps matching TRBD2 (5 bases). The V gene's germline CDR1 is GTSNPN and CDR2 SVGIG (reference sequence). The CDR3 runs 14 residues. V dropped 0 bases and J dropped 7 bases, with 13 bases sitting between them. CDR3 region: CAWSVLGNENEQFF. CDR3 DNA sequence: TGTGCCTGGAGTGTACTCGGGAATGAAAATGAGCAGTTCTTC.

V gene TRBV30 combines with J gene TRBJ2-5; D possibly corresponds to TRBD2 (6 bases). Germline V gene data show CDR1 as GTSNPN and CDR2 as SVGIG (reference sequence). The CDR3 runs 13 residues. Trimming stripped 1 base from V and 5 bases from J, with 11 bases between. CDR3 region: CAWSGLGWETQYF. The CDR3 coding sequence is TGTGCCTGGAGTGGACTAGGTTGGGAGACCCAGTACTTC.